This TCR beta chain derives from a study of blood T cell repertoires in COVID-19. At the level of the study: Acute and convalescent COVID-19 specimens originated in the United States, Italy and Spain.

What the recovered Cohort 3 donors had was two negative PCRs, clearance, or symptom resolution. TCRdb keeps only in-frame clones here, not all; method: immunoSEQ multiplex PCR. The sample lists approximately 270,000 clones, roughly 90% occurring once. Per germline, CDR1 MDHEN and CDR2 SYDVKM. The CDR3 has 14 residues. V lost 7 bases and J 2 bases, leaving 14 bases between the germline ends. The sequencing input was PBMCs or T cells enriched from blood (not recorded which). This chain links TRBV28 with TRBJ1-1; D is possibly TRBD1 (6 bases). The sequence derives from a woman aged 60-75 years who had recovered from COVID-19. The CDR3 DNA is TGTGCCAGCATCCCCATAGGGGGAAACACTGAAGCTTTCTTT. It specifies CASIPIGGNTEAFF.